This TCR beta chain came from a study of cytomegalovirus exposure and HLA in healthy donors. Per germline, CDR1 MDHEN and CDR2 SYDVKM. There are 16 residues in the CDR3. V was clipped by 6 bases and J by 0 bases, with 17 bases between them. Clones were sequenced by immunoSEQ multiplex PCR, and TCRdb holds only the in-frame ones, with some missing. The sample has fewer than 200,000 clones, just under 90% seen once. This clone has a single count. The rearrangement joins TRBV28 to TRBJ1-1, with D maybe TRBD1 (6 bases). The origin of this receptor is a man aged 18 to 35 in good health and CMV-seropositive. Sequences were obtained from PBMCs. This CDR3 is CASSPIGYRVNTEAFF. CDR3 DNA sequence: TGTGCCAGCAGCCCCATCGGATACAGGGTGAACACTGAAGCTTTCTTT.